What follows is one T cell receptor beta chain and its context. No antigen is known for it. CDR3 length: 17 residues. V gave up 3 bases and J gave up 1 base; unmatched junction bases: 11. Germline CDR1 is SGHAT and CDR2 is FQNNGV. Sequenced by immunoSEQ multiplex PCR; TCRdb stores in-frame clones only, minus some. There are about 40,000 clones in the sample; roughly two thirds occur only once, and 20% to 25% lies in the top ten. This specimen belongs to a study of vaccination effects on CD4 cells after COVID-19. About the research overall: The cohort was immunized with two doses of either the BNT162b2 or mRNA-1273 vaccine. Study-level findings and limits: At late timepoints after vaccination, vaccine- and infection-induced clones shrank markedly. Early post-infection timepoints were missing from the study, which also had few convalescent patients.

Antigen-specific CD4+ T cells were first expanded with viral peptide pools by the ViraFEST assay and only then sequenced. Isolating CD4+ T cells followed approximately 11 days of culture. The healthy vaccine recipients, who had no prior SARS-CoV-2 infection, showed negative nucleocapsid antibodies. After approximately 2 million PBMC were placed in each well, they were cultured with roughly 11 IU/ml IL-2 and 10 ug/ml peptides. This sample comprised CD4+ T cells from PBMCs cultured with SARS-CoV-2 spike peptides, obtained before COVID-19 vaccination. The rearrangement joins TRBV11-2 to TRBJ2-7; TRBD1 agrees at 8 bases. The sequence was obtained from a human donor who received a COVID-19 vaccine. The CDR3 here is CASSFTGTGSLSYEQYF. The CDR3 nucleotides are TGTGCCAGCAGCTTCACCGGGACAGGCAGCCTTTCCTACGAGCAGTACTTC.